This TCR beta chain was captured in a study of T cell responses to AZD1222 COVID-19 vaccine. Study conclusions and caveats: At 160-218 and 743-854, vaccine-associated CD4 TCRs were dominant, and they spanned spike.

The CDR3 is 15 amino acids. Looked up from germline, CDR1 is SNHLY and CDR2 is FYNNEI. J lost 4 bases, V lost 6 bases, and 9 bases had no gene match. Assay used: immunoSEQ multiplex PCR; TCRdb lists only in-frame clones, some missing. The table lists about 86,000 clones, approximately 80% of them singletons. This clone appeared many times. What it binds is unknown. The rearrangement links TRBV2 to TRBJ1-1; 9 bases agree with TRBD1. The TCR sequence derives from an adult in good health. The sequenced sample was peripheral blood, obtained on day 0 of AZD1222 vaccination. The CDR3 loop reads CASRNTRDRATEAFF. CDR3 nucleotide sequence: TGTGCCAGCAGGAATACCCGGGACAGGGCCACTGAAGCTTTCTTT.